Following are 27 T cell receptor beta chains from one sample sequenced in a study of cytomegalovirus exposure and HLA in healthy donors. The primer mix had 60 Vbeta and 13 Jbeta primers. The data were produced by immunoSEQ multiplex PCR, yet TCRdb's version contains in-frame clones alone and is incomplete. The table records around 200,000 clones, roughly 77% of them present only once. Sample: PBMCs. Receptor source: a woman aged 25 to 39 in good health and CMV-seropositive.

This clone came up a few times. The J gene is TRBJ1-3, the V gene TRBV11-2, with D unclear. Trimming left V 1 base short and J 0 bases short, with 7 bases between. CDR3 length: 15 residues. CDR1 is SGHAT and CDR2 is FQNNGV in the germline V gene. The CDR3 here is CASSLAPSSGNTIYF. For the CDR3, the DNA is TGTGCCAGCAGCTTAGCGCCGAGCTCTGGAAACACCATATATTTT.

The J gene is TRBJ2-5, the V gene TRBV4-1, with 13 nucleotides matching TRBD2. The DNA end favors TRBJ2-7, so the J call may be wrong. Looked up from germline, CDR1 is MGHRA and CDR2 is YSYEKL. This CDR3 has 15 amino acids. CDR3 loop: CASSSRTSGSYEQYF. In DNA, the CDR3 is TGCGCCAGCAGCTCCAGGACTAGCGGGAGCTACGAGCAGTACTTC.

This clone was observed a few times. The genes are TRBV5-8 and TRBJ1-5; D may be TRBD1 (6 bases). Trimming pared 1 base from V and 9 bases from J, leaving 17 bases between. Germline-derived CDR1 and CDR2 are SGHTS and YDEGEE. This CDR3 is 15 amino acids long. The CDR3: CASSLPVDSSAPQHF. DNA of the CDR3: TGTGCCAGCAGCTTGCCTGTGGACAGCTCAGCGCCCCAGCATTTT. Together with reference TRBV5-8 and TRBJ1-5, the CDR3 gives the full variable domain: EAGVTQSPTHLIKTRGQQATLRCSPISGHTSVYWYQQALGLGLQFLLWYDEGEERNRGNFPPRFSGRQFPNYSSELNVNALELEDSALYLCASSLPVDSSAPQHFGDGTRLSIL.

About this clone: The identical CDR3 is also encoded by other nucleotide sequences in the sample. V and J are TRBV28 and TRBJ2-3, with 9 bases aligning to TRBD2. V was clipped by 2 bases and J by 2 bases; unmatched bases: 5. This CDR3 has 16 residues. Germline values: CDR1 MDHEN, CDR2 SYDVKM. The chain's CDR3 is CASSLELAGLTDTQYF. The CDR3 coding sequence is TGTGCCAGCAGTTTAGAACTAGCGGGCCTCACAGATACGCAGTATTTT.

The chain uses TRBV4-2 and TRBJ1-2; no clear D. Germline V CDR1 and CDR2: LGHNA, YNFKEQ. CDR3 length: 15 residues. V shed 2 bases and J shed 1 base, with 11 bases lying between them. CDR3: CASSQREQINYGYTF. In DNA, the CDR3 is TGTGCCAGCAGCCAACGAGAACAGATTAACTATGGCTACACCTTC.

This clone was counted a few times. The DNA of the CDR3 is TGCGCCAGCAGCCAAGTACACCCGAACACTGAAGCTTTCTTT. This gives the protein CASSQVHPNTEAFF. V is TRBV4-1 and J is TRBJ1-1; D not resolved. V was pared by 1 base and J by 1 base, with 7 bases between. The germline V gene encodes CDR1 MGHRA and CDR2 YSYEKL. The CDR3 is made up of 14 amino acids.

This chain joins TRBV28 and TRBJ1-1; 7 nucleotides match TRBD1. Germline CDR1 MDHEN, CDR2 SYDVKM. The CDR3 length is 12 residues. Trimming removed 6 bases from V and 8 bases from J; junction bases left unmatched: 6. CDR3 loop: CASRPGQAEAFF. The DNA for the CDR3 is TGTGCCAGCAGACCTGGACAGGCGGAAGCTTTCTTT. Together with reference TRBV28 and TRBJ1-1, the CDR3 gives the full variable domain: DVKVTQSSRYLVKRTGEKVFLECVQDMDHENMFWYRQDPGLGLRLIYFSYDVKMKEKGDIPEGYSVSREKKERFSLILESASTNQTSMYLCASRPGQAEAFFGQGTRLTVV.

The chain employs TRBV7-2 and TRBJ2-5; TRBD2 matches at 7 bases. The V gene end was trimmed by 5 bases and the J gene end by 5 bases; junction bases not matched to a gene: 8. CDR1 SGHTA and CDR2 FQGNSA come from the germline V gene. The CDR3 totals 14 residues. The CDR3 is CASSLRGDAETQYF. The CDR3 coding sequence is TGTGCCAGCAGCCTTCGGGGGGACGCGGAGACCCAGTACTTC.

This sequence joins TRBV2 and TRBJ1-1, with TRBD1 matching over 7 bases. V was clipped by 4 bases and J by 8 bases; unmatched bases: 10. Germline-derived CDR1 and CDR2 are SNHLY and FYNNEI. CDR3 length: 14 amino acids. The CDR3, as DNA: TGTGCCAGCAGTGTACACAGACAGGGCTCCGAAGCTTTCTTT. It yields the protein CASSVHRQGSEAFF.

The J gene is TRBJ2-2, the V gene TRBV11-2; D uncertain. V shed 5 bases and J shed 4 bases, with 8 bases lying between them. Germline-derived CDR1 and CDR2 are SGHAT and FQNNGV. The CDR3 is 13 residues long. The CDR3 protein is CASSPPGTGELFF. CDR3 nucleotide sequence: TGTGCCAGCAGCCCGCCGGGCACCGGGGAGCTGTTTTTT.

This chain joins TRBV29-1 and TRBJ1-4; a possible D gene is TRBD1 (5 bases). Germline V gene sequence: CDR1 SQVTM, CDR2 ANQGSEA. Trimming removed 6 bases at V and 3 bases at J, with 8 bases between. The CDR3 spans 12 residues. The chain's CDR3 is CSVQGSNEKLFF. Written as DNA, the CDR3 is TGCAGCGTGCAGGGATCTAATGAAAAACTGTTTTTT.

The chain recombines TRBV19 with TRBJ2-1; 10 bases match TRBD2. V lost 3 bases and J lost 5; bases outside the gene matches: 10. The germline V gene encodes CDR1 LNHDA and CDR2 SQIVND (reference sequence). The CDR3 runs 17 residues. CDR3 amino acids: CASSISRGLAVDNEQFF. The CDR3, as DNA: TGTGCCAGTAGTATTAGTCGCGGACTAGCGGTTGACAATGAGCAGTTCTTC.

The chain couples TRBV5-4 to TRBJ2-7, with 10 bases identical to TRBD2. This CDR3 is built from 15 residues. Germline CDR1 is SGHNT and CDR2 is YYREEE (reference sequence). The V segment lost 2 bases and the J segment 2 bases; nucleotides outside the gene matches: 4. DNA for the CDR3: TGTGCCAGCAGCTTTCAACTAGCGGGAACCTACGAGCAGTACTTC. Protein: CASSFQLAGTYEQYF. Supplemented by reference TRBV5-4 and TRBJ2-7, the full variable domain reads ETGVTQSPTHLIKTRGQQVTLRCSSQSGHNTVSWYQQALGQGPQFIFQYYREEENGRGNFPPRFSGLQFPNYSSELNVNALELDDSALYLCASSFQLAGTYEQYFGPGTRLTVT.

This chain uses TRBV19 with TRBJ1-2; tentatively, D is TRBD1 (6 bases). Looked up from germline, CDR1 is LNHDA and CDR2 is SQIVND (reference sequence). V lost 5 bases to trimming and J lost 8 bases, with 15 bases between them. The CDR3 extends over 13 amino acids. CDR3 DNA: TGTGCCAGTAGTCCAGGGGATGGTAACGGCTACACCTTC. Encoded protein: CASSPGDGNGYTF.

The chain couples TRBV27 to TRBJ2-5; possible D gene TRBD2, 6 bases. This CDR3 comprises 15 residues. Deletions cut 7 bases from V and 2 bases from J, with 17 bases between. The germline gives CDR1 MNHEY, CDR2 SMNVEV (reference sequence). This chain's CDR3 is CASTTPLGTQETQYF. The CDR3 coding sequence is TGTGCCAGCACCACACCTTTGGGGACTCAAGAGACCCAGTACTTC.

In this sample, this clone turned up once. This CDR3 is CASSIPGQGTKLFF. Written as DNA, the CDR3 is TGTGCCAGCAGTATCCCGGGACAGGGGACAAAACTGTTTTTT. This chain uses TRBV28 with TRBJ1-4; 10 nucleotides align to TRBD1. The V gene end was trimmed by 5 bases and the J gene end by 10 bases; junction bases not matched to a gene: 7. Germline V gives CDR1 MDHEN, CDR2 SYDVKM. The CDR3 length is 14 residues.

This sequence joins TRBV5-1 and TRBJ2-1; 9 nucleotides line up with TRBD2. Germline CDR1 reads SGHRS; CDR2 reads YFSETQ. This CDR3 is built from 14 residues. Germline trimming cut 1 base from V and 7 bases from J; bases unmatched to any gene: 3. CDR3 in amino acids: CASSLTSGSNEQFF. CDR3 nucleotide sequence: TGCGCCAGCAGCTTGACTAGCGGGTCAAATGAGCAGTTCTTC.

This clone was observed a few times. Distinct nucleotide sequences in the sample also encode this CDR3. The gene calls are TRBV11-2 and TRBJ2-7; D unresolved. The CDR3 extends over 13 amino acids. Germline CDR1 reads SGHAT; CDR2 reads FQNNGV. V lost 1 base and J 0 bases, leaving 4 bases between the germline ends. DNA of the CDR3: TGTGCCAGCAGCTTAGGTAGCTCCTACGAGCAGTACTTC. Protein sequence: CASSLGSSYEQYF. The complete variable domain, with remaining parts taken from reference TRBV11-2 and TRBJ2-7, reads EAGVAQSPRYKIIEKRQSVAFWCNPISGHATLYWYQQILGQGPKLLIQFQNNGVVDDSQLPKDRFSAERLKGVDSTLKIQPAKLEDSAVYLCASSLGSSYEQYFGPGTRLTVT.

The table lists this clone with a few counts. V is TRBV28 and J is TRBJ2-5; 9 bases match TRBD1. The last part of the DNA fits TRBJ2-7 better; the J call may be wrong. Germline CDR1 reads MDHEN; CDR2 reads SYDVKM. CDR3 length: 13 residues. This CDR3 reads CASNRQGGYEQYF. The CDR3, as DNA: TGTGCCAGCAATCGACAGGGGGGCTACGAGCAGTACTTC.

This clone has just a few counts. This chain connects TRBV28 to TRBJ1-5; D might be TRBD1 (5 bases). V was shortened by 6 bases and J by 3 bases, with 12 bases between the two germline ends. The CDR3 covers 14 residues. Germline V lookup: CDR1 MDHEN, CDR2 SYDVKM. This CDR3 is CASSSRQTNQPQHF. The DNA of the CDR3 is TGTGCCAGCAGCTCCAGACAGACCAATCAGCCCCAGCATTTT.

CDR3 in amino acids: CASSFDRGLANVLTF. The DNA of the CDR3 is TGTGCCAGCAGTTTCGACAGGGGGTTGGCCAACGTCCTGACTTTC. The chain employs TRBV28 and TRBJ2-6; TRBD1 matches at 9 bases. CDR3 length: 15 amino acids. Germline V CDR1 and CDR2: MDHEN, SYDVKM. With 3 bases clipped from V and 6 bases from J, the junction kept 3 bases outside the gene matches.

This clone was detected once. The J gene is TRBJ2-7, the V gene TRBV28; weak D call: TRBD2 (6 bases). CDR1 MDHEN and CDR2 SYDVKM come from the germline V gene. CDR3 length equals 12 residues. V was pared by 3 bases and J by 7 bases, with 10 bases between. The CDR3 DNA is TGTGCCAGCAGTTTCGGAGGGGATGAGCAGTACTTC. It specifies CASSFGGDEQYF.

This clone was recorded once. Germline and junction disagree at one end, which may indicate a read error. V usage is TRBV7-9 and J usage is TRBJ2-7; tentatively, D is TRBD2 (5 bases). Germline V CDR1 and CDR2: SEHNR, FQNEAQ (reference sequence). The CDR3 loop spans 14 amino acids. CDR3 region: CASSSTRQDYELYF. The CDR3 DNA is TGTGCCAGCAGCTCCACACGACAAGACTACGAGCTGTACTTC.

The genes are TRBV10-3 and TRBJ1-2; D remains ambiguous. Germline V gene lookup returns CDR1 ENHRY and CDR2 SYGVKD. The CDR3 length is 12 residues. The germline V and J ends were trimmed by 8 bases and 0 bases, with 7 bases remaining between them. The CDR3 here is CAIAGSNYGYTF. Written as DNA, the CDR3 is TGTGCCATCGCTGGCTCTAACTATGGCTACACCTTC.

The chain combines TRBV28 with TRBJ1-2; D is possibly TRBD1 (6 bases). This CDR3 is 15 amino acids long. Trimming took off 4 bases at V and 5 bases at J, with 17 bases between the two ends. Germline lookup yields CDR1 MDHEN and CDR2 SYDVKM. CDR3 sequence (DNA): TGTGCCAGCAGTTCCGGGAGGGGGGCGCAGTATGGCTACACCTTC. Encoded protein: CASSSGRGAQYGYTF.

J is TRBJ2-3 and V is TRBV7-9; perhaps TRBD2 as D (5 bases). Germline V gene data show CDR1 as SEHNR and CDR2 as FQNEAQ (reference sequence). V was trimmed by 5 bases and J by 2 bases, leaving 17 bases between them. This CDR3 spans 16 amino acids. CDR3 sequence (DNA): TGTGCCAGCAGCCCTCCGGCGGGCGAGCCCACAGATACGCAGTATTTT. This gives the protein CASSPPAGEPTDTQYF.

The chain couples TRBV13 to TRBJ1-4; D remains ambiguous. Germline V CDR1 and CDR2: PRHDT, FYEKMQ (reference sequence). This CDR3 region has 12 residues. Trimming removed 5 bases from V and 11 bases from J, with 12 bases in between. CDR3: CASSKLSEKLFF. The CDR3 DNA follows: TGTGCCAGCAGCAAACTATCCGAGAAACTGTTTTTT.